One sample yielded the 32 T cell receptor beta chains listed below, sequenced in a study of OX40 agonist ivuxolimab in advanced cancers. To prepare the library, the immunoSEQ multiplex PCR assay was applied. The table comes from immuneACCESS by way of TCRdb, which keeps in-frame sequences with V and J called. Part of the clones is missing from these tables; in studies checked, under half for an unresolved V gene and the rest for unknown reasons. This sample comprises over 20,000 clones, 75% to 80% of them detected only once. Around 18% of the sample lies in the top ten. Sequenced material: CD4+ or CD8+ T cells sorted from blood, taken in a trial of the OX40 agonist ivuxolimab. All receptors come from an adult with an advanced solid tumor such as melanoma, head and neck, liver or kidney cancer.

The chain is built from TRBV30 and TRBJ2-7; D remains unclear. Germline CDR1 and CDR2: GTSNPN and SVGIG (reference sequence). V lost 0 bases to trimming and J lost 2 bases, with 11 bases between them. The CDR3 spans 14 residues. The chain's CDR3 is CAWSVRLTPYEQYF. In DNA form, the CDR3 reads TGTGCCTGGAGTGTTAGGCTCACTCCCTACGAGCAGTACTTC.

This sequence joins TRBV7-6 and TRBJ2-7; maybe TRBD2 (5 bases). Germline CDR1 reads SGHVS; CDR2 reads FNYEAQ. The CDR3 consists of 14 residues. V lost 5 bases and J 7 bases, leaving 18 bases between the germline ends. The CDR3 region is CASSRGQGTGEQYF. CDR3 nucleotide sequence: TGTGCCAGCAGCCGAGGGCAAGGTACGGGTGAGCAGTACTTC.

This clone showed up just a few times. The chain joins TRBV11-3 to TRBJ2-1; no definite D call. The CDR3 is 15 residues long. Per germline, CDR1 SGHNT and CDR2 YENEEA. Trimming removed 2 bases from V and 5 bases from J, with 13 bases in between. CDR3 sequence: CASSLSRLTNNEQFF. In DNA, the CDR3 is TGTGCCAGCAGCTTATCGAGACTCACTAACAATGAGCAGTTCTTC. The full variable domain, in which reference TRBV11-3 and TRBJ2-1 provide the parts outside the CDR3, is EAGVVQSPRYKIIEKKQPVAFWCNPISGHNTLYWYLQNLGQGPELLIRYENEEAVDDSQLPKDRFSAERLKGVDSTLKIQPAELGDSAVYLCASSLSRLTNNEQFFGPGTRLTVL.

This clone was observed a few times. This chain joins TRBV11-3 and TRBJ2-3; D remains unclear. CDR3 length equals 18 residues. Trimming removed 4 bases from V and 2 bases from J, with 22 bases in between. Per the germline V gene, CDR1 is SGHNT and CDR2 is YENEEA. In DNA form, the CDR3 reads TGTGCCAGCAGCTCCCGGGCCCCCGTCGGACCCTCCACAGATACGCAGTATTTT. The encoded protein is CASSSRAPVGPSTDTQYF.

The CDR3 spells CAISTVSSGNTIYF. The DNA for the CDR3 is TGTGCCATCAGCACAGTGAGCTCTGGAAACACCATATATTTT. The V call is TRBV10-3, the J call TRBJ1-3, with D uncertain. CDR3 length: 14 amino acids. The germline gives CDR1 ENHRY, CDR2 SYGVKD. V was shortened by 6 bases and J by 0 bases, with 9 bases between the two germline ends.

The V and J genes are TRBV11-2 and TRBJ2-3, with 7 positions matching TRBD1. This CDR3 spans 17 amino acids. The trim removed 5 bases at V and 1 base at J, leaving 12 bases unmatched. Germline CDR1 and CDR2: SGHAT and FQNNGV. The CDR3 region is CASSPLRAGTGTDTQYF. The DNA of the CDR3 is TGTGCCAGCAGCCCCCTTAGGGCCGGGACAGGCACAGATACGCAGTATTTT.

Written as DNA, the CDR3 is TGTGCCAGTAACCCTTCCGGGACTAGCGGCTCAGATACGCAGTATTTT. Protein product: CASNPSGTSGSDTQYF. This sequence joins TRBV19 and TRBJ2-3; 11 bases match TRBD2. V gave up 7 bases and J gave up 4 bases; unmatched junction bases: 10. The CDR3 is made up of 16 amino acids. The germline CDR1 and CDR2 sequences are LNHDA and SQIVND (reference sequence).

CDR3 in amino acids: CASSPAFSEQYF. CDR3 bases: TGTGCCAGCAGCCCGGCATTCTCCGAGCAGTACTTC. The V call is TRBV11-3, the J call TRBJ2-7, with D uncertain. This CDR3 is built from 12 residues. The ends were cut back, 5 bases at V and 6 bases at J, with 11 bases in the middle. The germline V gene has CDR1 SGHNT and CDR2 YENEEA.

The chain is built from TRBV28 and TRBJ2-7; 11 nucleotides align to TRBD1. With 6 bases clipped from V and 3 bases from J, the junction kept 10 bases outside the gene matches. Germline CDR1 and CDR2: MDHEN and SYDVKM. The length of the CDR3 is 16 residues. CDR3 in DNA: TGTGCCAGCAGGGGCAGATCCGGGACAGGGGGCTACGAGCAGTACTTC. Translated: CASRGRSGTGGYEQYF.

The J gene is TRBJ1-4, the V gene TRBV15; unclear D gene. The CDR3 sequence is 16 residues long. Trimming left V 0 bases short and J 4 bases short, with 12 bases between. The germline gives CDR1 LNHNV, CDR2 YYDKDF (reference sequence). CDR3 sequence (DNA): TGTGCCACCAGCAGAGAGAGTGTACGGAGTAATGAAAAACTGTTTTTT. As protein: CATSRESVRSNEKLFF.

CDR3 amino acids: CASSLLLAGGSYNEQFF. In DNA form, the CDR3 reads TGTGCCAGTAGCCTGTTACTAGCGGGAGGGTCCTACAATGAGCAGTTCTTC. The genes are TRBV19 and TRBJ2-1; 13 positions match TRBD2. The CDR3 is made up of 17 amino acids. Germline V lookup: CDR1 LNHDA, CDR2 SQIVND (reference sequence). J was trimmed by 1 base and V by 6 bases; bases with no gene match: 6.

The rearrangement joins TRBV6-6 to TRBJ2-7; maybe TRBD1 (6 bases). Trimming stripped 5 bases from V and 3 bases from J, with 8 bases between. Germline V lookup: CDR1 MNHNY, CDR2 SVGAGI (reference sequence). The CDR3 consists of 12 residues. CDR3 coding DNA: TGTGCCAGCAGTCTCAGGGGCTACGAGCAGTACTTC. Protein sequence: CASSLRGYEQYF.

V gene TRBV7-2 combines with J gene TRBJ2-1, with 9 bases fitting TRBD2. CDR1 is SGHTA and CDR2 is FQGNSA in the germline V gene. J was trimmed by 4 bases and V by 5 bases; bases with no gene match: 9. This CDR3 region has 16 residues. The CDR3 reads CASSHPAGGPYNEQFF. CDR3 in DNA: TGTGCCAGCAGCCACCCGGCGGGGGGGCCGTACAATGAGCAGTTCTTC.

This rearrangement joins TRBV6-1 to TRBJ2-7; 9 bases map to TRBD2. The CDR3 covers 15 residues. In germline, CDR1 is MNHNS, CDR2 SASEGT. With 2 bases clipped from V and 2 bases from J, the junction kept 4 bases outside the gene matches. The CDR3 is CASSELASGTYEQYF. CDR3 nucleotides: TGTGCCAGCAGTGAATTGGCTAGCGGGACCTACGAGCAGTACTTC.

The chain links TRBV4-2 to TRBJ2-2; D might be TRBD2 (5 bases). The V end was cut by 3 bases, the J end by 3 bases, with 11 bases between. This CDR3 is 15 amino acids long. Germline V gene sequence: CDR1 LGHNA, CDR2 YNFKEQ. CDR3 bases: TGTGCCAGCAGCCATAGTGGGAGCGACACCGGGGAGCTGTTTTTT. The encoded protein is CASSHSGSDTGELFF.

This rearrangement joins TRBV27 to TRBJ1-1; 7 nucleotides line up with TRBD1. In germline, CDR1 is MNHEY, CDR2 SMNVEV (reference sequence). The ends lost 8 bases at V and 3 bases at J; junction bases unmatched: 9. The CDR3 sequence is 14 residues long. The CDR3 loop reads CASALQGIDTEAFF. The CDR3 bases are TGTGCCAGCGCCTTACAGGGGATAGACACTGAAGCTTTCTTT.

CDR3 in amino acids: CASSTAGQGELFF. The DNA of the CDR3 is TGTGCCAGCAGCACGGCGGGGCAAGGGGAGCTGTTTTTT. V usage is TRBV6-6 and J usage is TRBJ2-2; D possibly corresponds to TRBD2 (6 bases). The CDR3 has 13 amino acids. V lost 6 bases, J lost 8 bases, and 13 bases lay in between. Germline V lookup: CDR1 MNHNY, CDR2 SVGAGI (reference sequence).

This chain joins TRBV4-1 and TRBJ1-1; D is undetermined. The germline V and J ends were trimmed by 0 bases and 6 bases, with 11 bases remaining between them. CDR1 and CDR2 (germline): MGHRA, YSYEKL. The CDR3 covers 14 residues. The CDR3 coding sequence is TGCGCCAGCAGCCAAGATTCGGCAGGTCCTGAAGCTTTCTTT. Residues: CASSQDSAGPEAFF.

The genes are TRBV27 and TRBJ1-2, with D unresolved. Germline V CDR1 and CDR2: MNHEY, SMNVEV (reference sequence). Deletions cut 5 bases from V and 5 bases from J, with 12 bases between. The CDR3 consists of 13 residues. The CDR3 is CASSRATNYGYTF. The CDR3 coding sequence is TGTGCCAGCAGTAGAGCCACCAATTATGGCTACACCTTC.

Ten or more counts support this clone. This chain connects TRBV27 to TRBJ1-2; D is possibly TRBD1 (5 bases). The CDR3 consists of 14 residues. Germline CDR1 is MNHEY and CDR2 is SMNVEV (reference sequence). V was clipped by 5 bases and J by 2 bases, with 12 bases between them. The CDR3 DNA follows: TGTGCCAGCAGTACTCGACAGAACAACTATGGCTACACCTTC. This translates into CASSTRQNNYGYTF.

On this clone: Other DNA sequences in this sample translate to the same CDR3. This sequence joins TRBV16 and TRBJ2-2; D is uncertain. The CDR3 has 13 amino acids. The germline V gene has CDR1 KGHSY and CDR2 FQNENV. V was pared by 3 bases and J by 4 bases, with 6 bases between. CDR3 region: CASSQGPTGELFF. DNA for the CDR3: TGTGCCAGCAGCCAGGGTCCCACCGGGGAGCTGTTTTTT.

This clone has more than one count but fewer than ten. The chain carries TRBV19 and TRBJ2-1; no definite D call. There are 15 residues in the CDR3. Trimming removed 1 base at V and 0 bases at J, with 7 bases between. Germline assignment: CDR1 LNHDA and CDR2 SQIVND (reference sequence). CDR3 protein: CASSIGQNSYNEQFF. CDR3 coding DNA: TGTGCCAGTAGTATAGGGCAGAACTCCTACAATGAGCAGTTCTTC.

The chain joins TRBV14 to TRBJ1-1; D unclear. CDR3 length equals 14 residues. V was shortened by 3 bases and J by 3 bases, with 11 bases between the two germline ends. CDR1 SGHDN and CDR2 FVKESK come from the germline V gene. The DNA of the CDR3 is TGTGCCAGCAGCCATGGGCAGTCCTACACTGAAGCTTTCTTT. It codes for CASSHGQSYTEAFF.

The chain joins TRBV7-2 to TRBJ2-5; TRBD1 aligns across 7 bases. The V gene's germline CDR1 is SGHTA and CDR2 FQGNSA. The J segment lost 5 bases and the V segment lost 5 bases, leaving 14 bases of the junction unmatched. The CDR3 extends over 16 amino acids. The CDR3 DNA is TGTGCCAGCAGCACGGGACAGAACCTCCTTGGGGAGACCCAGTACTTC. Its translation: CASSTGQNLLGETQYF.

This sequence joins TRBV6-5 and TRBJ2-7; D may be TRBD1 (6 bases). Germline CDR1 and CDR2: MNHEY and SVGAGI. V lost 2 bases and J lost 0, with 8 bases in between. This CDR3 contains 14 residues. In nucleotides, the CDR3 is TGTGCCAGCAGTTACGGACAGAGCTCCTACGAGCAGTACTTC. Translation: CASSYGQSSYEQYF.

This clone has only a few counts. The genes are TRBV6-1 and TRBJ2-3; TRBD2 aligns across 8 bases. Germline lookup yields CDR1 MNHNS and CDR2 SASEGT. The V gene end was trimmed by 8 bases and the J gene end by 0 bases; junction bases not matched to a gene: 7. The CDR3 covers 15 residues. The CDR3 protein is CASLHGGASTDTQYF. The CDR3 nucleotides are TGTGCCAGCCTCCACGGGGGGGCAAGCACAGATACGCAGTATTTT.

This rearrangement joins TRBV9 to TRBJ1-2, with TRBD1 as a possible D gene (5 bases). Germline V lookup: CDR1 SGDLS, CDR2 YYNGEE. V gave up 3 bases and J gave up 4 bases, with 13 bases separating them. This CDR3 is built from 14 residues. The CDR3 spells CASSEGGGPYGYTF. The CDR3 nucleotides are TGTGCCAGCAGCGAGGGTGGGGGTCCCTATGGCTACACCTTC.

The chain is built from TRBV5-4 and TRBJ2-5; D may be TRBD1 or TRBD2 (5 bases each). This CDR3 region has 14 residues. CDR1 is SGHNT, CDR2 YYREEE, per germline (reference sequence). The V and J ends lost 3 bases and 1 base respectively, with 10 bases between them. Here the CDR3 DNA reads TGTGCCAGCAGCTACACCGGGACCCAAGAGACCCAGTACTTC. Amino acid sequence: CASSYTGTQETQYF.

The rearrangement links TRBV28 to TRBJ2-1, with 7 bases that match TRBD2. The trim removed 4 bases at V and 4 bases at J, leaving 7 bases unmatched. The CDR3 consists of 15 residues. Germline assignment: CDR1 MDHEN and CDR2 SYDVKM. Written as DNA, the CDR3 is TGTGCCAGCAGTTCTCCACCTAGCGGATACAATGAGCAGTTCTTC. It is translated as CASSSPPSGYNEQFF. The variable domain in full, with the rest retrieved from reference TRBV28 and TRBJ2-1, is DVKVTQSSRYLVKRTGEKVFLECVQDMDHENMFWYRQDPGLGLRLIYFSYDVKMKEKGDIPEGYSVSREKKERFSLILESASTNQTSMYLCASSSPPSGYNEQFFGPGTRLTVL.

There are a few counts of this clone. The CDR3 region is CANLGQGAGNTEAFF. The CDR3 bases are TGTGCCAATCTGGGACAGGGGGCAGGTAACACTGAAGCTTTCTTT. V usage is TRBV19 and J usage is TRBJ1-1; 12 bases align to TRBD1. The germline CDR1 and CDR2 sequences are LNHDA and SQIVND (reference sequence). J gave up 2 bases and V 10 bases, and 8 bases lay outside the gene matches. The CDR3 spans 15 residues.

V is TRBV2 and J is TRBJ2-7; D is ambiguous. The V gene lost 5 bases and the J gene lost 1 base, with 9 bases spanning the gap. The CDR3 consists of 13 residues. Germline V gene data show CDR1 as SNHLY and CDR2 as FYNNEI. The CDR3 DNA sequence: TGTGCCAGCAGTATGTACGGGTCCTACGAGCAGTACTTC. Its translation is CASSMYGSYEQYF.

V and J are TRBV19 and TRBJ2-1; possibly TRBD2 for D (5 bases). Germline-derived CDR1 and CDR2 are LNHDA and SQIVND (reference sequence). The germline V and J ends were trimmed by 5 bases and 0 bases, with 11 bases remaining between them. The CDR3 is 15 amino acids. The CDR3 DNA reads as TGTGCCAGTAGTCCCTGGGGAGACTCCTACAATGAGCAGTTCTTC. The encoded protein is CASSPWGDSYNEQFF.